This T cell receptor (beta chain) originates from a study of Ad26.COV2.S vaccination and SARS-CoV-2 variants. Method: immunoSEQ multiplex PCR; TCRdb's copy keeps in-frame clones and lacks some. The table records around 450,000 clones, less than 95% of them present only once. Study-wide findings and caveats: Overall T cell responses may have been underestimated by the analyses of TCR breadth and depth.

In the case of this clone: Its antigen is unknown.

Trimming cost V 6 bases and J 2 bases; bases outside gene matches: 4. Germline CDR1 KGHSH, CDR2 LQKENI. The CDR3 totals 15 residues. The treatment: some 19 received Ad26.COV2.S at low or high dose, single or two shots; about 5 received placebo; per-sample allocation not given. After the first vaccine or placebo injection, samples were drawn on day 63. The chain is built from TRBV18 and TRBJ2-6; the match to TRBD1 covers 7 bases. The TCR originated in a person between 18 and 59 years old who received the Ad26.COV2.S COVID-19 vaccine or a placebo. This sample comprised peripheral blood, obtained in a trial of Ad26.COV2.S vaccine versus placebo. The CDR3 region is CASSIGGAGANVLTF. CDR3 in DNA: TGTGCCAGCTCTATAGGGGGCGCTGGGGCCAACGTCCTGACTTTC.